Presented here are 21 T cell receptor beta chains from one specimen sequenced in a study of T cells expressing NK-cell markers. Using the 5' RACE reads, TCRdb records one entry per CDR3 protein without DNA. This sample's table has 350,000 to 450,000 distinct CDR3 sequences. Source material: blood T cells: a sorted CD56 or NKG2C T cell subset, CD4+ or CD8+ T cells, or bulk PBMC T cells (not recorded which). The receptors were sampled from a man aged 18 to 70 in good health.

This chain joins TRBV5-1 and TRBJ1-2; TCRdb names TRBD1, which stays unverified in the absence of DNA. Per the germline V gene, CDR1 is SGHRS and CDR2 is YFSETQ. The CDR3 is made up of 14 amino acids. This CDR3 is CASSSGSFRLGYTF.

The genes are TRBV5-1 and TRBJ1-4; TCRdb calls TRBD1, which cannot be checked without DNA. The CDR3 contains 16 residues. Germline CDR1 and CDR2: SGHRS and YFSETQ. The CDR3 sequence is CASSPDSNWGNEKLFF.

The chain employs TRBV6-1 and TRBJ2-7. There are 13 residues in the CDR3. Per germline, CDR1 MNHNS and CDR2 SASEGT. CDR3 loop: CASTQANSYEQYF.

The chain couples TRBV12-3 or TRBV12-4 to TRBJ2-1; lacking DNA, the TRBD2 call made by TCRdb goes unchecked. The CDR3 totals 13 residues. The CDR3 sequence is CASSLGGTQEQFF.

This sequence joins TRBV18 and TRBJ2-2. The CDR3 extends over 14 amino acids. Germline CDR1 is KGHSH and CDR2 is LQKENI. The CDR3 loop reads CASSPPWGPGELFF.

This chain joins TRBV6-1 and TRBJ1-1; TCRdb names TRBD1, which stays unverified in the absence of DNA. This CDR3 comprises 14 residues. From germline, CDR1 is MNHNS and CDR2 SASEGT. The CDR3 protein is CASRRTGTNTEAFF.

The chain couples TRBV2 to TRBJ2-3. The CDR3 is made up of 15 amino acids. The germline gives CDR1 SNHLY, CDR2 FYNNEI. CDR3 residues: CASRATQNPTDTQYF.

The gene calls are TRBV19 and TRBJ2-7; TCRdb gives TRBD2 as the D gene, but with no DNA this cannot be confirmed. Germline lookup yields CDR1 LNHDA and CDR2 SQIVND (reference sequence). This CDR3 spans 18 amino acids. CDR3 sequence reads: CASSIDLVWRGTSYEQYF.

V is TRBV27 and J is TRBJ1-4; TCRdb picks TRBD1, but there is no DNA to check that call. The CDR3 has 17 amino acids. The germline V gene encodes CDR1 MNHEY and CDR2 SMNVEV (reference sequence). CDR3 loop: CASSLFGTGGPAEKLFF.

This rearrangement joins TRBV6-6 to TRBJ2-7; absent DNA, TCRdb's TRBD1 call cannot be checked. The CDR3 runs 13 residues. CDR1 MNHNY and CDR2 SVGAGI come from the germline V gene (reference sequence). The CDR3 region is CASSYLRDYEQYF.

The chain's CDR3 is CASSGRVLTYEQYF. V is TRBV2 and J is TRBJ2-7. This CDR3 region has 14 residues. Looked up from germline, CDR1 is SNHLY and CDR2 is FYNNEI. The entire variable domain, with the rest obtained from reference TRBV2 and TRBJ2-7, is as follows: EPEVTQTPSHQVTQMGQEVILRCVPISNHLYFYWYRQILGQKVEFLVSFYNNEISEKSEIFDDQFSVERPDGSNFTLKIRSTKLEDSAMYFCASSGRVLTYEQYFGPGTRLTVT.

The chain carries TRBV7-9 and TRBJ2-5. This CDR3 is 17 amino acids long. Germline CDR1 SEHNR, CDR2 FQNEAQ (reference sequence). The CDR3 here is CASSRGAAPDGQETQYF. Using reference TRBV7-9 and TRBJ2-5 for the parts outside the CDR3, the full variable domain is DTGVSQNPRHKITKRGQNVTFRCDPISEHNRLYWYRQTLGQGPEFLTYFQNEAQLEKSRLLSDRFSAERPKGSFSTLEIQRTEQGDSAMYLCASSRGAAPDGQETQYFGPGTRLLVL.

The chain is built from TRBV7-9 and TRBJ1-4; the D gene TCRdb calls, TRBD1, cannot be checked with no DNA. The germline V gene encodes CDR1 SEHNR and CDR2 FQNEAQ (reference sequence). CDR3 length: 16 residues. CDR3 region: CASSLRAGQGREKLFF.

This chain links TRBV5-1 with TRBJ1-2; the D call of TRBD1 rests on TCRdb alone, since no DNA is present to check it. This CDR3 comprises 13 residues. Germline lookup yields CDR1 SGHRS and CDR2 YFSETQ. This CDR3 reads CASSLGDRVGYTF.

The rearrangement uses TRBV19 and TRBJ2-7. The CDR3 is 14 residues long. Germline V gives CDR1 LNHDA, CDR2 SQIVND (reference sequence). Here the CDR3 reads CASSDIGVTYEQYF.

The chain joins TRBV2 to TRBJ2-6; TCRdb calls TRBD1, which cannot be checked without DNA. Germline lookup yields CDR1 SNHLY and CDR2 FYNNEI. CDR3 length: 14 amino acids. CDR3: CASSPGGQGNVLTF.

The V and J genes are TRBV29-1 and TRBJ2-4. Germline CDR1 and CDR2: SQVTM and ANQGSEA. The CDR3 length is 12 residues. Here the CDR3 reads CSADFPFGIQYF.

The rearrangement uses TRBV12-3 or TRBV12-4 and TRBJ1-4. This CDR3 is 14 amino acids long. The chain's CDR3 is CASSLDRGDEKLFF.

The chain combines TRBV20-1 with TRBJ1-5. The CDR3 contains 14 residues. CDR1 DFQATT and CDR2 SNEGSKA come from the germline V gene (reference sequence). This chain's CDR3 is CSARATSPNQPQHF.

The chain employs TRBV12-3 or TRBV12-4 and TRBJ2-3. This CDR3 has 15 amino acids. The CDR3 reads CASSLDSTSTDTQYF.

The chain is built from TRBV7-9 and TRBJ2-5. CDR3 size: 14 residues. Germline CDR1 reads SEHNR; CDR2 reads FQNEAQ (reference sequence). The CDR3 loop is CASSLLSYQETQYF.